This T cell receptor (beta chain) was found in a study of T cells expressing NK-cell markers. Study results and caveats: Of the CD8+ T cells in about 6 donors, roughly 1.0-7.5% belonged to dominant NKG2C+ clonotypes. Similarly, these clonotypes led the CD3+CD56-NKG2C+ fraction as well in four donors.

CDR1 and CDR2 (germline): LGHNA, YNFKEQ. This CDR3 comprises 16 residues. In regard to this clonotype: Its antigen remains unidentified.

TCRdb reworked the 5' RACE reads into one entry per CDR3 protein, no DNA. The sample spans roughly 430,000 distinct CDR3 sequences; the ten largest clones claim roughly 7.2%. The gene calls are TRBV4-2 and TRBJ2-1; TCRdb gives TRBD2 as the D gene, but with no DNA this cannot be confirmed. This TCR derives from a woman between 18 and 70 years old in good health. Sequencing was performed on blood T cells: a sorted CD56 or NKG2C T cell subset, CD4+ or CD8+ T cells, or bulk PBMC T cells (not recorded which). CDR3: CASSHTKETSNLEQFF.